This entry features one T cell receptor beta chain sequence. The CDR3 is 14 residues long. The germline CDR1 and CDR2 sequences are SGHDT and YYEEEE. V was shortened by 4 bases and J by 2 bases, with 10 bases between the two germline ends. The source of the sample is a study of blood T cell repertoires in COVID-19. Turning to the study itself: Both acute and convalescent COVID-19 samples were obtained from the United States, Italy and Spain. PBMCs, B-cell-depleted T cells, or T cells provided the cDNA or gDNA that made up the material.

Source study methods: Reference gene primers were amplified, and this amplification served to estimate nucleated cell counts. Here immunoSEQ multiplex PCR was the method, and the copy in TCRdb shows in-frame clones only, minus some. V, J and clone size derive from that table, while D and trimming were established from the DNA sequence. The sample shows around 58,000 clones, about 82% of them seen only once. The sample was peripheral blood. The chain combines TRBV5-6 with TRBJ1-3; TRBD1 might be the D (6 bases). The receptor was isolated from a human donor in a cohort sampled during active COVID-19. CDR3 sequence reads: CASSRDNTGNTIYF. DNA of the CDR3: TGTGCCAGCAGCCGGGACAATACTGGAAACACCATATATTTT.